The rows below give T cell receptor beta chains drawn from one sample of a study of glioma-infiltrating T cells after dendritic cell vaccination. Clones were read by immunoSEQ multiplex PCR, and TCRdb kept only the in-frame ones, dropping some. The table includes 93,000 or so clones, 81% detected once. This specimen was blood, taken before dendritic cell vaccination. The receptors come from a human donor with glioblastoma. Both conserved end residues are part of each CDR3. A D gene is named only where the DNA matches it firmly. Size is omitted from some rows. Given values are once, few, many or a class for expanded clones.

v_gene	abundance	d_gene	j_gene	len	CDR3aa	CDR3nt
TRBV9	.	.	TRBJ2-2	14	CASSVAPEPGELFF	TGTGCCAGCAGCGTAGCTCCAGAACCCGGGGAGCTGTTTTTT
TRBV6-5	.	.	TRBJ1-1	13	CASNQRAGLEAFF	TGTGCCAGCAATCAAAGGGCGGGGCTAGAAGCTTTCTTT
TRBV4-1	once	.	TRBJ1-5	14	CASSQGAVGQPQHF	TGCGCCAGCAGCCAGGGGGCGGTCGGTCAGCCCCAGCATTTT
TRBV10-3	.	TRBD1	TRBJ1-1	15	CAISPGTGLNTEAFF	TGTGCCATCAGTCCCGGGACAGGATTGAACACTGAAGCTTTCTTT
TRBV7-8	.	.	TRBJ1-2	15	CASSLAGGRIYGYTF	TGTGCCAGCAGCTTAGCGGGGGGACGGATCTATGGCTACACCTTC
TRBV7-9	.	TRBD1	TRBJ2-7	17	CASSTVRQGVLSYEQYF	TGTGCCAGCAGCACAGTTCGACAGGGAGTATTGTCATACGAGCAGTACTTC
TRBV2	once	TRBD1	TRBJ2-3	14	CASSERQGEDTQYF	TGTGCCAGCAGTGAGCGGCAGGGGGAAGATACGCAGTATTTT
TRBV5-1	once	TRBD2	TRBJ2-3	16	CASSLLRGGSTDTQYF	TGCGCCAGCAGCTTGCTACGCGGGGGTTCCACAGATACGCAGTATTTT
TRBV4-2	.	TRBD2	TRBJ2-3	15	CASSLTSGGLDTQYF	TGTGCCAGCAGCCTAACTAGCGGGGGCTTAGATACGCAGTATTTT
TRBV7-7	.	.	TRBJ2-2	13	CASSRSGTGELFF	TGTGCTAGCAGCCGATCCGGGACCGGGGAGCTGTTTTTT
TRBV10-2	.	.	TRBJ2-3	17	CASSEGLAVLGQDTQYF	TGCGCCAGCAGTGAGGGACTTGCGGTATTAGGCCAGGATACGCAGTATTTT
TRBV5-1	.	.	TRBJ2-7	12	CASSEGFYEQYF	TGCGCCAGCAGCGAGGGATTCTACGAGCAGTACTTC
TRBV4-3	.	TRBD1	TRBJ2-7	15	CASSAPGTGTYEQYF	TGCGCCAGCAGCGCACCCGGGACAGGGACCTACGAGCAGTACTTC
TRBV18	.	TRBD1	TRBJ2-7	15	CASSPARQGGNEQYF	TGTGCCAGCTCACCAGCTCGACAGGGGGGCAACGAGCAGTACTTC
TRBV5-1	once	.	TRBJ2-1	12	CASSWTVNEQFF	TGCGCCAGCAGCTGGACAGTCAATGAGCAGTTCTTC
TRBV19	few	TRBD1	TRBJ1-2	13	CASSTDRGGGYTF	TGTGCCAGTAGCACGGACAGGGGTGGTGGCTACACCTTC
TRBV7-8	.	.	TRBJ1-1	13	CASSFAGQTEAFF	TGTGCCAGCAGCTTTGCAGGTCAAACTGAAGCCTTCTTT
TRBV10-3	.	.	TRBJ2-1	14	CAINGGPGLYEQFF	TGTGCCATCAATGGGGGCCCCGGCTTATATGAGCAGTTCTTC
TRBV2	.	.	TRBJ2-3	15	CASRGQGFPTDTQYF	TGTGCCAGCAGGGGACAAGGGTTTCCCACAGATACGCAGTATTTT
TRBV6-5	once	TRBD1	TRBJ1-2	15	CASSYRQGSDYGYTF	TGTGCCAGCAGTTATAGACAGGGCTCGGACTATGGCTACACCTTC
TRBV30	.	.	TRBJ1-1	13	CAWLSRSRTEAFF	TGTGCCTGGCTCTCTAGGTCGCGTACTGAAGCTTTCTTT
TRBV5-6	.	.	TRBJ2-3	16	CASSFRTYYSRDTQYF	TGTGCCAGCAGCTTCCGAACCTACTATTCAAGGGATACGCAGTATTTT
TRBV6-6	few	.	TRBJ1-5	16	CASSHGIGERESAQHF	TGTGCCAGCAGTCATGGTATAGGTGAGAGGGAATCAGCCCAGCATTTT
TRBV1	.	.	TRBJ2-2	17	CTSSQEGWESNTGELFF	TGCACCAGCAGCCAAGAGGGGTGGGAGTCGAACACCGGGGAGCTGTTTTTT
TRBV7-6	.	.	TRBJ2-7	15	CASSLGDIPPYEQYF	TGTGCCAGCAGCTTAGGGGACATACCCCCCTACGAGCAGTACTTC
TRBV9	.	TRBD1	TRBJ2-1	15	CASSVLDGQGNEQFF	TGTGCCAGCAGCGTACTCGATGGACAGGGGAATGAGCAGTTCTTC
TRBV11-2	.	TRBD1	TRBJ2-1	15	CASSLERTGDNEQFF	TGTGCCAGCAGCTTAGAGAGGACAGGGGACAATGAGCAGTTCTTC
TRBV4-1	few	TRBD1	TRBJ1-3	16	CASSHPPGRGGNTIYF	TGCGCCAGCAGCCACCCCCCGGGCAGGGGGGGAAACACCATATATTTT
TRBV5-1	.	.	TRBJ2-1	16	CASSLDSEAYSDEQFF	TGCGCCAGCAGCTTGGATAGCGAGGCATATAGCGATGAGCAGTTCTTC
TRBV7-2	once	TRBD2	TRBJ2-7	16	CASSLAEERGNYEQYF	TGTGCCAGCAGCTTAGCGGAGGAGCGGGGGAATTACGAGCAGTACTTC
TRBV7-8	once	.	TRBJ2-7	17	CASSLDIGGPEGKEQYF	TGTGCCAGCAGCTTAGATATAGGGGGACCCGAAGGGAAAGAGCAGTACTTC
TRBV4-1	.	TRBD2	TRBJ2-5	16	CASSQALAGGQETQYF	TGCGCCAGCAGCCAAGCCCTAGCGGGGGGTCAAGAGACCCAGTACTTC
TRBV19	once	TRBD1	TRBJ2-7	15	CASSPLQGESYEQYF	TGTGCCAGTAGCCCCCTCCAGGGGGAATCCTACGAGCAGTACTTC
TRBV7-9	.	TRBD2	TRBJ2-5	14	CASSLSGDQETQYF	TGTGCCAGCAGCCTCAGCGGGGATCAAGAGACCCAGTACTTC
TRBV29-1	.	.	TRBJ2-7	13	CSALGGRGYEQYF	TGCAGCGCATTGGGAGGTCGGGGGTACGAGCAGTACTTC
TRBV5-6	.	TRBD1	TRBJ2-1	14	CASSSLGQSYEQFF	TGTGCCAGCAGCTCACTGGGACAGTCTTATGAGCAGTTCTTC
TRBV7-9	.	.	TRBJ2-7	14	CASSLVSGDGEQYF	TGTGCCAGCAGCTTAGTTTCAGGGGATGGCGAGCAGTACTTC
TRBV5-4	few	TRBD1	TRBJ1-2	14	CASSSPRGPYGYTF	TGTGCCAGCAGCTCACCCAGGGGGCCCTATGGCTACACCTTC
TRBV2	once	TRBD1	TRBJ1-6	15	CASREQGVGNSPLHF	TGTGCCAGCAGGGAACAGGGGGTCGGCAATTCACCCCTCCACTTT
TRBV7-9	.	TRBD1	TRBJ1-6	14	CASSLGQGSSPLHF	TGTGCCAGCAGCTTAGGACAGGGAAGTTCACCCCTCCACTTT
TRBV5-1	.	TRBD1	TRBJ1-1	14	CASSPRQGNTEAFF	TGCGCCAGCAGCCCCCGACAGGGGAACACTGAAGCTTTCTTT
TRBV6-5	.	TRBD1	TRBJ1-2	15	CASSSRDRGPIGYTF	TGTGCCAGCAGTTCCCGGGACAGGGGACCCATTGGCTACACCTTC
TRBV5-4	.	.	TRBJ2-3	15	CASSAQGTSTDTQYF	TGTGCCAGCAGCGCTCAGGGCACGAGCACAGATACGCAGTATTTT
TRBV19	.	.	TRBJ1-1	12	CASSMARVEAFF	TGTGCCAGTAGTATGGCCCGGGTTGAAGCTTTCTTT
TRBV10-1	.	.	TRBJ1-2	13	CASSESRVGGYTF	TGCGCCAGCAGTGAGTCCCGGGTCGGAGGCTACACCTTC
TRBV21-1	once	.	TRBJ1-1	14	CASSKKEGTEGAFF	TGTGCCAGCAGCAAAAAGGAGGGAACTGAGGGGGCTTTCTTT
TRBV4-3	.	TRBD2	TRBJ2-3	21	CASSQDKIHPLSAGTTDTQYF	TGCGCCAGCAGCCAAGACAAGATTCATCCTTTATCAGCGGGAACCACAGATACGCAGTATTTT
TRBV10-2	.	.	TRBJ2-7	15	CASSIFGTPIYEQYF	TGCGCCAGCAGTATCTTTGGGACTCCGATCTACGAGCAGTACTTC
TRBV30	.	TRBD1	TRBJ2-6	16	CASNRDRVKGANVLTF	TGTGCCTCTAACCGGGACAGGGTGAAGGGGGCCAACGTCCTGACTTTC
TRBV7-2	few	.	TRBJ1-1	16	CASSSYQGGGSTEAFF	TGTGCCAGCAGCTCCTACCAGGGAGGTGGGAGCACTGAAGCTTTCTTT
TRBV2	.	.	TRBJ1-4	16	CASSEEGRREWEKLFF	TGTGCCAGCAGTGAGGAGGGGAGGAGGGAGTGGGAAAAACTGTTTTTT
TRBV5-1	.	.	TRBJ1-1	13	CASSQVEGAEAFF	TGCGCCAGCAGCCAGGTCGAGGGGGCTGAAGCTTTCTTT
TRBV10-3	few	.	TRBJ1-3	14	CAITAGTSGNTIYF	TGTGCCATCACCGCCGGGACATCTGGAAACACCATATATTTT
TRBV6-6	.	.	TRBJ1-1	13	CASSYSRSAEAFF	TGTGCCAGCAGTTACTCGAGGAGTGCTGAAGCTTTCTTT
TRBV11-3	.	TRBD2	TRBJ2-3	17	CASSLTSGGRFSDTQYF	TGTGCCAGCAGCTTAACTAGCGGGGGGAGGTTCTCAGATACGCAGTATTTT
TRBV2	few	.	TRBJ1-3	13	CASSQFSGNTIYF	TGTGCCAGCAGTCAGTTCTCTGGAAACACCATATATTTT
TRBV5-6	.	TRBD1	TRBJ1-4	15	CASSPVDRGSEKLFF	TGTGCCAGCAGCCCTGTGGACAGGGGAAGTGAAAAACTGTTTTTT
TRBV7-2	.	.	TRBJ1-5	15	CASSLYRDSNQPQHF	TGTGCCAGCAGCTTATACCGAGATAGCAATCAGCCCCAGCATTTT
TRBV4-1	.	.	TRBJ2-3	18	CASSQLGGQGYSTDTQYF	TGCGCCAGCAGCCAATTGGGGGGGCAGGGGTATAGCACAGATACGCAGTATTTT
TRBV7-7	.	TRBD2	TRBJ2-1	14	CASSLSGGLGEQFF	TGTGCTAGCAGCTTAAGCGGGGGGCTGGGTGAGCAGTTCTTC